This TCR beta chain was identified during a study of cytomegalovirus exposure and HLA in healthy donors. Primers for the PCR totalled 60 Vbeta and 13 Jbeta. The authors' processing: An analysis that came later counted roughly 80 million unique TCR beta chains, around 12 million shared. TCRdb's table, derived via immunoSEQ multiplex PCR, lists solely in-frame clones and lacks some. V, J and clone size derive from that table, while D and trimming were established from the DNA sequence. Here the sample spans about 100,000 clones, more than 65% being singletons. This clone was recorded once. This TCR was recovered from a woman aged 45-65 years in good health and CMV-seropositive. The sample comprised PBMCs.

The CDR3 spells CASSLGGPTTEAFF. DNA for the CDR3: TGCGCCAGCAGCTTGGGGGGGCCGACCACTGAAGCTTTCTTT. This chain links TRBV5-1 with TRBJ1-1; perhaps TRBD1 as D (6 bases). The germline V and J ends were trimmed by 0 bases and 4 bases, with 10 bases remaining between them. Germline lookup yields CDR1 SGHRS and CDR2 YFSETQ. The CDR3 extends over 14 amino acids.